A selection of T cell receptor beta chains follows, all from one sample in a study of shared clonotypes between healthy human individuals. TCRdb's copy holds only in-frame clones and misses some; the assay was immunoSEQ multiplex PCR. The data contain about 710,000 clones, approximately 72% of them seen just once; the ten biggest clones take up about 1.8%. The sequenced sample was memory CD4+ T cells sorted from blood. Every receptor here comes from a woman in her 30s in good health. Each CDR3 is given without its conserved first and last residue. Each record gives: V gene, CDR3 protein.

>TRBV2
ASRGTYLNSNQPQH
>TRBV23-1
ARGGQGMDTIY
>TRBV5-1
ASSLGGASPLYEQY
>TRBV10-1
ASGSGQFTGELF
>TRBV30
ARSRTGGNTEAF
>TRBV30
AWRGQAPVETQY
>TRBV7-8
ASSLHRNQPQH
>TRBV18
ASSPFQGAGSYNEQF
>TRBV19
ASSGGTANYEQY
>TRBV27
ASITSLGGTALGDTQY